This T cell receptor (beta chain) is drawn from a study of shared clonotypes between healthy human individuals. TCRdb's table, derived via immunoSEQ multiplex PCR, lists solely in-frame clones and lacks some. Among a few million clones, roughly 92% were seen once, and the ten largest hold 0.13% to 0.15%. The germline V gene encodes CDR1 MNHNS and CDR2 SASEGT. There are 13 residues in the CDR3. V dropped 2 bases and J dropped 11 bases, with 13 bases sitting between them. V usage is TRBV6-1 and J usage is TRBJ2-1; D is undetermined. The source is a man younger than 35 in good health. Sequencing input: naive CD4+ T cells sorted from blood. Subset specified: CD45RA+ positively selected. The DNA of the CDR3 is TGTGCCAGCAGTGAATTTGTCAGTTCTCAGCAGTTCTTC. As protein: CASSEFVSSQQFF.